The TCR beta chain described here comes from a study of shared clonotypes between healthy human individuals. The ends were cut back, 11 bases at V and 0 bases at J, with 13 bases in the middle. The germline CDR1 and CDR2 sequences are MDHEN and SYDVKM. The CDR3 totals 13 residues. This clone was counted only a few times. The antigen remains unidentified. Study conclusions and caveats: About 5% of naive CD4 clonotypes were shared across a handful of donors.

Measured with immunoSEQ multiplex PCR; TCRdb has only the in-frame clones, and not every one. The profile covers roughly 2.6 million clones, with 85% to 95% appearing a single time and roughly 0.13% taken by the ten largest. The sequenced sample consisted of naive CD4+ T cells sorted from blood. Regarding subset: CD45RA+ positively selected. The rearrangement uses TRBV28 and TRBJ1-1; no firm D call. This clonotype was sampled from a young man in good health. The CDR3 is CAAGKPMNTEAFF. The CDR3 nucleotides are TGTGCCGCGGGAAAACCCATGAACACTGAAGCTTTCTTT. Variable domain in full (rest from reference TRBV28 and TRBJ1-1): DVKVTQSSRYLVKRTGEKVFLECVQDMDHENMFWYRQDPGLGLRLIYFSYDVKMKEKGDIPEGYSVSREKKERFSLILESASTNQTSMYLCAAGKPMNTEAFFGQGTRLTVV.